What follows describes a single T cell receptor (beta chain). Its antigen is not identified. All of the isolated RNA was reverse transcribed, so expressed TCRB transcripts were sequenced. The assay was immunoSEQ multiplex PCR, and TCRdb's table has in-frame clones only and misses some. Of hundreds of thousands of clones detected, around 15% appear once; the ten largest clones hold under 0.095%. The entry originates in a study of beta chain features in type 1 diabetes. Study summary: On cell yields, gender and age, patients and healthy donors were similar. Regarding the study as a whole: For patients and controls alike, PCR might favor shorter templates to the same degree. The analysis here could not establish whether HLA type shapes TCRB rearrangement.

Germline V lookup: CDR1 MGHRA, CDR2 YSYEKL. The CDR3 is 15 residues long. Trimming stripped 1 base from V and 4 bases from J, with 13 bases between. CD45RO/CCR7/CD25/CD127/CD95/CD27 separated CD4+ naive, central memory, regulatory and stem cell-like memory cells by sorting. The specimen was naive CD4+ T cells from blood. The chain links TRBV4-1 to TRBJ1-2, with TRBD1 as a possible D gene (6 bases). The sequence was obtained from a man between 18 and 35 years old in good health. CDR3 loop: CASSQGTAKLYGYTF. CDR3 sequence (DNA): TGCGCCAGCAGCCAAGGGACAGCGAAGCTCTATGGCTACACCTTC.